This T cell receptor beta chain came from a study of a mutant IDH1 vaccine in newly diagnosed glioma. Study information: Patients under treatment included around 60% males and 37.5% females and had a mean age of around 40 years. Most patients had radiochemotherapy with temozolomide before enrollment; others had one alone. General study results and limits: With respect to changes in top peripheral T cell clonotypes, pseudoprogression seemed unrelated. It was approximately 92% of patients that developed vaccine-induced immune responses.

The time point is: baseline, week 1 (first vaccination visit). Treatment of the sample: pre-vaccination baseline after standard-of-care therapy. Data came from immunoSEQ multiplex PCR; TCRdb stores just in-frame clones and leaves some out. The repertoire has roughly 70,000 clones, around four fifths of them found once; the top ten carry under 6%. Germline V gene data show CDR1 as MGHDK and CDR2 as SYGVNS. Losses at the gene ends were 6 bases for V and 5 bases for J; bases not matched to a gene: 4. CDR3 size: 12 residues. A note on this clone: Its antigen remains unknown.

The sample consisted of peripheral blood mononuclear cells (PBMCs), taken from a glioma patient treated with radiotherapy, temozolomide or both. The receptor was isolated from a woman aged 18-29 years with glioma. Some clones in this sample may be carry-over from other donors' samples. The chain joins TRBV25-1 to TRBJ2-7; 7 nucleotides align to TRBD2. CDR3 sequence (DNA): TGTGCCAGCAGCGACCGGGGGGACGAGCAGTACTTC. Amino acid sequence: CASSDRGDEQYF.